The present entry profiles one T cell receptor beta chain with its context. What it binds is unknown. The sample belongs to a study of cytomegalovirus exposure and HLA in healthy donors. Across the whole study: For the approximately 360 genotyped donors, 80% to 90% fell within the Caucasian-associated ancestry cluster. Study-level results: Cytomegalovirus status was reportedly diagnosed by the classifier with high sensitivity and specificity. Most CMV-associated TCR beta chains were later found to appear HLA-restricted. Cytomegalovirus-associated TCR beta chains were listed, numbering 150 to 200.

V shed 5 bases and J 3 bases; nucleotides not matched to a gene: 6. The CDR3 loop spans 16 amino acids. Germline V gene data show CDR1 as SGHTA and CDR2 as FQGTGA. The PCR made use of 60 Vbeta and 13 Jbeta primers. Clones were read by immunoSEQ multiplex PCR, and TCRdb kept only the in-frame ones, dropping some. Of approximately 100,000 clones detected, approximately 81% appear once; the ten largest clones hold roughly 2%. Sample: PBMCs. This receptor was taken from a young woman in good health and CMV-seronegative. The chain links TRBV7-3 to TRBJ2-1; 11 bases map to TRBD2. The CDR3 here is CASSPKLAGDYNEQFF. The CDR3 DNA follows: TGTGCCAGCAGCCCAAAACTAGCGGGAGACTACAATGAGCAGTTCTTC.